This TCR beta chain comes out of a study of blood T cell repertoires in COVID-19. In the study overall: PBMCs, B-cell-depleted T cells, or T cells provided the cDNA or gDNA that made up the material.

This clone has just a few counts. Clones were sequenced by immunoSEQ multiplex PCR, and TCRdb holds only the in-frame ones, with some missing. The table has a few hundred thousand clones, approximately 86% seen once. This TCR came from a man between 18 and 29 years old with active or convalescent COVID-19. The sample was peripheral blood.

The CDR3 coding sequence is TGTGCCAGCAGAGAGCGCGGGGTGGATACGCAGTATTTT. The encoded protein is CASRERGVDTQYF. The chain has TRBV6-5 and TRBJ2-3; a weak D match, TRBD2 (6 bases). In germline, CDR1 is MNHEY, CDR2 SVGAGI. The V gene lost 6 bases and the J gene lost 6 bases, with 13 bases spanning the gap. The length of the CDR3 is 13 residues.